The 8 T cell receptor beta chains below come from one sample, sequenced in a study of TIL therapy for anti-PD-1-resistant metastatic lung cancer. Time point denoted: pre-treatment sample, taken before nivolumab and TIL therapy. Most excised metastases sampled were pleural nodules or supraclavicular lymph nodes. This was the immunoSEQ v3 assay. Some clones are missing from TCRdb's copy, which holds only in-frame ones; the method was immunoSEQ multiplex PCR. The repertoire holds more than 9,500 clones, about three fifths seen once, with 7.4% in the top ten. Specimen: tumor tissue, collected at baseline. The receptors derive from a person between 25 and 80 years old with non-small cell lung cancer.

The chain uses TRBV4-1 and TRBJ1-2; weak D call: TRBD1 (5 bases). V lost 0 bases and J lost 7, with 15 bases in between. The CDR3 consists of 15 residues. The germline V gene has CDR1 MGHRA and CDR2 YSYEKL. The CDR3 region has the DNA TGCGCCAGCAGCCAAGATCGCAGGGAAAGTGGTGGCTACACCTTC. Protein: CASSQDRRESGGYTF.

This clone has only a few counts. DNA for the CDR3: TGCGCCAGCAGCTTGGAGGGGCCCCCAGATTCACCCCTCCACTTT. Encoded protein: CASSLEGPPDSPLHF. V usage is TRBV5-1 and J usage is TRBJ1-6; a weak D match, TRBD1 (5 bases). This CDR3 is built from 15 residues. From germline, CDR1 is SGHRS and CDR2 YFSETQ. Trimming removed 0 bases at V and 8 bases at J, with 12 bases between.

Sample share makes this clone medium-sized. V and J are TRBV6-5 and TRBJ2-7; the D gene is possibly TRBD2 (6 bases). This CDR3 has 15 residues. The ends were cut back, 3 bases at V and 0 bases at J, with 12 bases in the middle. The V gene's germline CDR1 is MNHEY and CDR2 SVGAGI. CDR3 region: CASSYFGGDSYEQYF. CDR3 in DNA: TGTGCCAGCAGTTATTTCGGAGGGGACTCCTACGAGCAGTACTTC.

This chain connects TRBV29-1 to TRBJ2-4, with D possibly called TRBD1 or TRBD2 (5 bases each). V gave up 4 bases and J gave up 0 bases, with 13 bases separating them. CDR3 length: 15 residues. Germline loops: CDR1 SQVTM, CDR2 ANQGSEA. CDR3 bases: TGCAGCGTTGCAGACGGGACCCTAGCCAAAAACATTCAGTACTTC. The encoded protein is CSVADGTLAKNIQYF.

The J gene is TRBJ2-3, the V gene TRBV21-1; the table's D call, TRBD2, has no DNA check behind it. TRBV21-1 is a pseudogene segment. This CDR3 region has 12 residues. Written as DNA, the CDR3 is TGTGCCAGCCAAAGCCCCTTCCATACGCAGTATTTT. This translates into CASQSPFHTQYF.

V is TRBV10-2 and J is TRBJ2-5; 13 nucleotides line up with TRBD2. From germline, CDR1 is WSHSY and CDR2 SAAADI. This CDR3 comprises 15 residues. V dropped 6 bases and J dropped 2; count of bases not matched to a gene: 3. CDR3 DNA: TGCGCCAGCAGAGCGACTAGCGGGGGGCAAGAGACCCAGTACTTC. It codes for CASRATSGGQETQYF.

This chain connects TRBV6-1 to TRBJ1-5, with 9 bases identical to TRBD1. The CDR3 contains 17 residues. Trimming took 4 bases from V and 5 from J; bases not matched to a gene: 12. Looked up from germline, CDR1 is MNHNS and CDR2 is SASEGT. The CDR3 nucleotides are TGTGCCAGCAGTGTCCTAATCGGGACAGGGCATGATCAGCCCCAGCATTTT. Amino acids: CASSVLIGTGHDQPQHF.

The chain uses TRBV5-1 and TRBJ1-1; 12 nucleotides line up with TRBD1. The CDR3 extends over 19 amino acids. Losses at the gene ends were 3 bases for V and 6 bases for J; bases not matched to a gene: 18. Germline lookup yields CDR1 SGHRS and CDR2 YFSETQ. CDR3 region: CASSSLGQGARGDRAEAFF. CDR3 sequence (DNA): TGCGCCAGCAGCTCCCTGGGACAGGGGGCGCGAGGGGATAGGGCTGAAGCTTTCTTT.